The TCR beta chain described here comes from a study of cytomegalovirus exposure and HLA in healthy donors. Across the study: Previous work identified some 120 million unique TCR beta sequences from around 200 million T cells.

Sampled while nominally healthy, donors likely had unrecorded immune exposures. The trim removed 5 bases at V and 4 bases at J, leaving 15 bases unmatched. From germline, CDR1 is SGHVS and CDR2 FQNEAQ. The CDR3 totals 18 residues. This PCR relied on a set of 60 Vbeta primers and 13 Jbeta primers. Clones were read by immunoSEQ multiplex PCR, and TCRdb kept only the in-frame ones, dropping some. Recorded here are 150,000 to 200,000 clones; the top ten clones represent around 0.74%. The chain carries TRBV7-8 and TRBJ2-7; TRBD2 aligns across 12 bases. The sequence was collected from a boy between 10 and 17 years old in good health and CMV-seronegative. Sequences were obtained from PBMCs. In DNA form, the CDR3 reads TGTGCCAGCAGCCCCCTGCCCTATACTAGCGGGGGGAATTACGAGCAGTACTTC. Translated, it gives CASSPLPYTSGGNYEQYF.